This TCR beta chain was retrieved from a study of blood T cell repertoires in COVID-19. This clone was counted once. The CDR3 covers 14 residues. Some clones are missing from TCRdb's copy, which holds only in-frame ones; the method was immunoSEQ multiplex PCR. This sample has hundreds of thousands of clones, with approximately 90% found just once. The material sequenced was PBMCs or T cells enriched from blood (not recorded which). The V gene is TRBV21-1, the J gene TRBJ2-7; the table calls TRBD2, which could not be checked here. TRBV21-1 represents a pseudogene. The clonotype was recovered from a woman aged 18-35 years who had been exposed to COVID-19. CDR3 in DNA: TGTGCCAGCAGCAAAAGAGGGTCGAGAGGCGAGCAGTACTTC. Amino acids: CASSKRGSRGEQYF.